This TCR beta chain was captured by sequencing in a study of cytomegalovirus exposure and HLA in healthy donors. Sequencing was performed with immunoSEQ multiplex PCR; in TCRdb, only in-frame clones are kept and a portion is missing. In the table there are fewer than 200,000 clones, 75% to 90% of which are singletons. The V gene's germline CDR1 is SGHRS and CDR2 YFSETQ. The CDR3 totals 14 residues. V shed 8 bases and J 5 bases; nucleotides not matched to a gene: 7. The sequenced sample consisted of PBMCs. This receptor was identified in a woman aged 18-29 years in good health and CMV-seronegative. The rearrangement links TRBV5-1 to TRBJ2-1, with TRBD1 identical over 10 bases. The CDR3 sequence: CASQRQGANNEQFF. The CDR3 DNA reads TGCGCCAGTCAACGACAGGGGGCCAACAATGAGCAGTTCTTC.